The T cell receptor (beta chain) described here comes from a study of cytomegalovirus exposure and HLA in healthy donors. Study overall: Findings of an earlier analysis included roughly 110 million unique TCR beta sequences from 170 million or so T cells. Study-wide results and limits: Common viral pathogens seemed, in a later analysis, to connect with several of the most significant clusters. By HLA locus, TCR association rates varied in a later analysis, with DRB1 showing the most and HLA-C the fewest. With further analysis later on, most CMV-associated TCR beta chains appeared HLA-restricted.

The primer mix had 60 Vbeta and 13 Jbeta primers. Sequenced by immunoSEQ multiplex PCR; TCRdb stores in-frame clones only, minus some. The sample lists around 100,000 clones; approximately 89% were seen once. V dropped 0 bases and J dropped 5; count of bases not matched to a gene: 9. The germline gives CDR1 SGHRS, CDR2 YFSETQ. The CDR3 length is 16 residues. Turning to this clone: Its antigen is as yet unknown.

The sequenced material came from PBMCs. This receptor was taken from a man under 40 in good health and CMV-seronegative. The chain has TRBV5-1 and TRBJ2-7; 9 positions agree with TRBD1. CDR3: CASSLALTGTGHEQYF. CDR3 DNA: TGCGCCAGCAGCTTGGCATTGACCGGGACAGGGCACGAGCAGTACTTC.